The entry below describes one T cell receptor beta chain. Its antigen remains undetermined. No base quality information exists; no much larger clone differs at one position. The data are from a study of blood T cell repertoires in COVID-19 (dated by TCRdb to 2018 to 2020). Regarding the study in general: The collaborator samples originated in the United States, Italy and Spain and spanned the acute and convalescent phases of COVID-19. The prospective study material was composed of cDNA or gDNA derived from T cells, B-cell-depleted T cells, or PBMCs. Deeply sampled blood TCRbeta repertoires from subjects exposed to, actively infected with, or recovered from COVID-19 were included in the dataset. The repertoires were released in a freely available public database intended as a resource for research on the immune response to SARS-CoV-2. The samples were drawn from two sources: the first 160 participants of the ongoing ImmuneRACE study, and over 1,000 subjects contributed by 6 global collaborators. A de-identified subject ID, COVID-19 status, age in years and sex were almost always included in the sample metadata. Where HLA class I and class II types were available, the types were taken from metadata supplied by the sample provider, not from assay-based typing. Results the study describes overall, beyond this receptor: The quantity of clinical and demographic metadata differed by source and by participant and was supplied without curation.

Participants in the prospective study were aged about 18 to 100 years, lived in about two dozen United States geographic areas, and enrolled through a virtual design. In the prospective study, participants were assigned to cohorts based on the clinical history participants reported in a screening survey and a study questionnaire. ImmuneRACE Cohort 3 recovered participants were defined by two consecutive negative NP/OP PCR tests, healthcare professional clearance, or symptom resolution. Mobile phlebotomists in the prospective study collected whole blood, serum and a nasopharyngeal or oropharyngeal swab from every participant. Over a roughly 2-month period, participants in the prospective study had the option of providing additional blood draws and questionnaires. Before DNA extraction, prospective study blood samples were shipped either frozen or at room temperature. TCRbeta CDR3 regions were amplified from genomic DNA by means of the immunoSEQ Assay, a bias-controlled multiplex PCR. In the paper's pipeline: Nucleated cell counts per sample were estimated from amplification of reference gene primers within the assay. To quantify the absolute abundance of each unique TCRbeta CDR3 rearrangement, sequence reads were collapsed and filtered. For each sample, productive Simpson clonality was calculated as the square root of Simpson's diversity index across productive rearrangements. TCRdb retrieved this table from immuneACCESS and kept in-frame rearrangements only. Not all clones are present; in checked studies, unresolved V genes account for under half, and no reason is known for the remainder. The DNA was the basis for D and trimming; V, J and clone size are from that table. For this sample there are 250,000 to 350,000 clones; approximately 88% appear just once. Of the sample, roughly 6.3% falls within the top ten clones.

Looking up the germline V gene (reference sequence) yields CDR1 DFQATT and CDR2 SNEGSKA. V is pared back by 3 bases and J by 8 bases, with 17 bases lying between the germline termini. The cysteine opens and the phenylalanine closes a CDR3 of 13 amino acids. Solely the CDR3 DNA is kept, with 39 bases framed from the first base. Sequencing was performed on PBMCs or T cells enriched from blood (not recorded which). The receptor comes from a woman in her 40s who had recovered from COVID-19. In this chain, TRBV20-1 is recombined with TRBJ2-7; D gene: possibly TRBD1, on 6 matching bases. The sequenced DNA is TGCAGTGCTAGTCGGGACACCGTTTTACAGCAGTACTTC. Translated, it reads CSASRDTVLQQYF.